The 12 T cell receptor beta chains below come from one sample, sequenced in a study of T-cell reconstitution after alpha-beta-depleted transplantation in children. The library targeted TCRbeta and was prepared with unique molecular identifiers. MiXCR was run by TCRdb on the PCR reads, yielding one entry per CDR3 protein. The sample has 450,000 to 600,000 distinct CDR3 sequences; 30% to 35% are singletons. The material was PBMCs from the stem cell graft donor, obtained from the stem cell graft. The receptor source for this set is a human donor who donated a stem cell graft to a child with aplastic anemia.

The V and J genes are TRBV20-1 and TRBJ2-2; a possible D gene is TRBD2 (5 bases). The CDR3 length is 14 residues. Germline loops: CDR1 DFQATT, CDR2 SNEGSKA (reference sequence). Trimming took 3 bases from V and 4 from J, leaving 12 bases between them. CDR3 sequence (DNA): TGCAGTGCTAGCGGGAATGGCGGCACCGGGGAGCTGTTTTTT. Protein sequence: CSASGNGGTGELFF.

This clonotype came up a few times. The gene calls are TRBV6-1 and TRBJ1-6; D not certain. The germline CDR1 and CDR2 sequences are MNHNS and SASEGT. V shed 8 bases and J shed 8 bases, with 16 bases lying between them. The CDR3 is made up of 14 amino acids. Here the CDR3 reads CASGDLWLDSPLHF. The CDR3 DNA reads as TGTGCCAGCGGGGATTTGTGGTTGGATTCACCCCTCCACTTT.

Comment on this clonotype: The junction departs from germline at one end; a sequencing error may be responsible. V and J are TRBV6-5 and TRBJ2-7; weak D call: TRBD1 (7 bases). CDR3 size: 14 residues. Germline CDR1 MNHEY, CDR2 SVGAGI. CDR3 bases: TGTGCCAGCAGTTACGACGGACAGGACTACGAGGAGTACTTC. Translated, it gives CASSYDGQDYEEYF.

J is TRBJ2-4 and V is TRBV24-1, with 8 nucleotides matching TRBD1. Germline V gene lookup returns CDR1 KGHDR and CDR2 SFDVKD. V was pared by 2 bases and J by 1 base, with 0 bases of the junction left unmatched. The CDR3 is 15 residues long. Here the CDR3 reads CATSDWDRAKNIQYF. In DNA form, the CDR3 reads TGTGCCACCAGTGATTGGGACAGGGCCAAAAACATTCAGTACTTC.

The rearrangement uses TRBV11-3 and TRBJ2-1; perhaps D is TRBD1 or TRBD2 (5 bases each). V was pared by 4 bases and J by 0 bases, with 10 bases between. Germline values: CDR1 SGHNT, CDR2 YENEEA. The CDR3 spans 15 residues. The CDR3 bases are TGTGCCAGCAGCTGGGGGTCGAGCTCCTACAATGAGCAGTTCTTC. It is translated as CASSWGSSSYNEQFF.

With respect to this clonotype: At one boundary the junction diverges from the germline segment, which might be a read error. The chain has TRBV12-3 or TRBV12-4 and TRBJ2-1, with 10 nucleotides matching TRBD1. There are 16 residues in the CDR3. CDR3 DNA sequence: TGTGCCAGCAGGTCCGCCCCGACAGGGGGCTACCATGAGCAGTTCTTC. It specifies CASRSAPTGGYHEQFF.

The chain is built from TRBV6-2 or TRBV6-3 and TRBJ1-2, with D possibly TRBD1 on 5 matching bases. CDR1 MNHEY and CDR2 SVGEGT come from the germline V gene. The V end lost 6 bases, the J end lost 4 bases, and 12 bases lay between the germline ends. CDR3 size: 13 residues. CDR3 sequence reads: CASRMTASYGYTF. CDR3 DNA: TGTGCCAGCAGAATGACAGCTTCCTATGGCTACACCTTC.

This chain joins TRBV15 and TRBJ2-1, with 7 bases fitting TRBD2. This CDR3 has 17 amino acids. CDR1 and CDR2 (germline): LNHNV, YYDKDF (reference sequence). After removal of 5 bases from V and 0 bases from J, the junction contained 10 bases not matched to a gene. As DNA, the CDR3 is TGTGCCACCAGCGGGGGGTTTGGACTAGGCTCCTACAATGAGCAGTTCTTC. Translation gives CATSGGFGLGSYNEQFF.

This chain connects TRBV4-3 to TRBJ2-7; no clear D gene. With 0 bases removed from V and 2 bases from J, the gap between germline ends came to 11 bases. The CDR3 runs 15 residues. Germline CDR1 LGHNA, CDR2 YSLEER. The CDR3 region has the DNA TGCGCCAGCAGCCAAGACAGGAGCGAAACCTACGAGCAGTACTTC. Translation gives CASSQDRSETYEQYF.

The chain carries TRBV30 and TRBJ2-1, with D unresolved. The CDR3 is made up of 17 amino acids. V was shortened by 2 bases and J by 0 bases, with 17 bases between the two germline ends. Germline CDR1 and CDR2: GTSNPN and SVGIG (reference sequence). CDR3 amino acids: CAWSTVLFPSSYNEQFF. CDR3 coding DNA: TGTGCCTGGAGTACAGTATTATTCCCCAGCTCCTACAATGAGCAGTTCTTC. Variable domain in full (rest from reference TRBV30 and TRBJ2-1): SQTIHQWPATLVQPVGSPLSLECTVEGTSNPNLYWYRQAAGRGLQLLFYSVGIGQISSEVPQNLSASRPQDRQFILSSKKLLLSDSGFYLCAWSTVLFPSSYNEQFFGPGTRLTVL.

The chain links TRBV20-1 to TRBJ2-5, with 7 bases lining up with TRBD2. This CDR3 is built from 14 residues. Germline V gene sequence: CDR1 DFQATT, CDR2 SNEGSKA (reference sequence). V lost 7 bases, J lost 2 bases, and 10 bases stayed unmatched. This CDR3 is CSGPGTSVQETQYF. The CDR3 nucleotides are TGCAGTGGACCGGGAACTAGCGTTCAAGAGACCCAGTACTTC.

The gene calls are TRBV4-3 and TRBJ2-7; 7 nucleotides agree with TRBD1. The length of the CDR3 is 17 residues. Trimming took 1 base from V and 6 from J; bases not matched to a gene: 15. The germline CDR1 and CDR2 sequences are LGHNA and YSLEER. CDR3 amino acids: CASSQGLLGQKGGEQYF. The CDR3 DNA is TGCGCCAGCAGCCAAGGATTGCTGGGACAGAAAGGGGGCGAGCAGTACTTC.